Below, one TCR beta chain is given with its context. Its antigen remains unknown. CDR1 SGHDT and CDR2 YYEEEE come from the germline V gene. Germline trimming cut 0 bases from V and 4 bases from J; bases unmatched to any gene: 6. The CDR3 consists of 15 residues. The sample belongs to a study of shared clonotypes between healthy human individuals. Points from the study as a whole: It was the non-shared clonotypes that had lower generation probabilities than clonotypes shared by all four donors.

Profiled with immunoSEQ multiplex PCR; TCRdb holds only in-frame clones, not every one. Among about 1.5 million clones listed, 98% were seen once. This chain uses TRBV5-6 with TRBJ2-7, with 8 bases fitting TRBD2. Sequencing was performed on naive CD4+ T cells sorted from blood. The sample's subset: CD45RA+ positively selected. The TCR originated in a man aged 25-40 years in good health. The CDR3 region is CASSLVPGGGYEQYF. The CDR3 nucleotides are TGTGCCAGCAGCTTGGTCCCGGGAGGGGGGTACGAGCAGTACTTC. The variable domain in full, with the rest retrieved from reference TRBV5-6 and TRBJ2-7, is DAGVTQSPTHLIKTRGQQVTLRCSPKSGHDTVSWYQQALGQGPQFIFQYYEEEERQRGNFPDRFSGHQFPNYSSELNVNALLLGDSALYLCASSLVPGGGYEQYFGPGTRLTVT.